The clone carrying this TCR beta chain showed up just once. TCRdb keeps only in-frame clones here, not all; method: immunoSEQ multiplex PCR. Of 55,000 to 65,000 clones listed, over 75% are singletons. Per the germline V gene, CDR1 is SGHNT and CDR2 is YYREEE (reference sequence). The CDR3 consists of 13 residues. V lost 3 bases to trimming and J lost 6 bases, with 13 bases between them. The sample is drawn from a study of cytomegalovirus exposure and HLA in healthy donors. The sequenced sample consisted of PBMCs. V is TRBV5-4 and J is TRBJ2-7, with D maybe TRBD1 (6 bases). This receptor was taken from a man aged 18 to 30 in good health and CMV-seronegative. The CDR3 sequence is CASSSPGAGEQYF. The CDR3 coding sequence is TGTGCCAGCAGCTCCCCAGGGGCCGGCGAGCAGTACTTC.